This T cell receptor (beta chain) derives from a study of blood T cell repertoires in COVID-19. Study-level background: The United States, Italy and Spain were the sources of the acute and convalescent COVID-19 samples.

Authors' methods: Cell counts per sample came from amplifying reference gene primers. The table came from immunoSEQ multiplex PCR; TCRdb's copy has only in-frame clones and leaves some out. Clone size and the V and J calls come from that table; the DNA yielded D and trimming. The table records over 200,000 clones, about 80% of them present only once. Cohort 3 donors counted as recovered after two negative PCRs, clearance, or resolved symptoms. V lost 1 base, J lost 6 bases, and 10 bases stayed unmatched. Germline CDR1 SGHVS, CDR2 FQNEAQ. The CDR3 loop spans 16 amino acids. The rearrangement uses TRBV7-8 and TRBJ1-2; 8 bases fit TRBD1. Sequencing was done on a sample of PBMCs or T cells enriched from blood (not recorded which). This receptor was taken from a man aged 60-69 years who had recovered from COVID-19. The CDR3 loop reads CASSLGGTGRRDGYTF. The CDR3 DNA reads TGTGCCAGCAGCTTAGGGGGGACAGGCCGACGAGATGGCTACACCTTC.